This T cell receptor (beta chain) was captured by sequencing in a study of Graves' ophthalmopathy and Graves' hyperthyroidism. Study findings and constraints: Most expanded thyroid clonotypes above 0.001 frequency also appeared in blood.

Amplifying from RNA transcripts, the study obtained TCR beta CDR3 regions. The first-round RT-PCR employed HTBI primers together with the Qiagen OneStep RT-PCR kit. A multiplex PCR was then performed as the second round. TCRdb re-derived calls from the multiplex PCR reads in MiXCR, one entry per CDR3 protein. The repertoire consists of hundreds of thousands of distinct CDR3 sequences, with roughly 21% occurring once and the leading ten covering under 3%. As regards this clonotype: No antigen is known for it.

Sample: peripheral blood. This TCR derives from a woman in her late teens or twenties with stable Graves' hyperthyroidism.

CDR3 loop: CASSVFQSGRATEAFF. Written as DNA, the CDR3 is TGTGCCAGCAGCGTATTTCAATCGGGTCGGGCCACTGAAGCTTTCTTT. This chain connects TRBV9 to TRBJ1-1; D gene ambiguous. Trimming removed 1 base at V and 4 bases at J, with 17 bases between. CDR3 size: 16 residues. Germline values: CDR1 SGDLS, CDR2 YYNGEE. Looking up the rest from reference TRBV9 and TRBJ1-1 gives the full variable domain: DSGVTQTPKHLITATGQRVTLRCSPRSGDLSVYWYQQSLDQGLQFLIQYYNGEERAKGNILERFSAQQFPDLHSELNLSSLELGDSALYFCASSVFQSGRATEAFFGQGTRLTVV.